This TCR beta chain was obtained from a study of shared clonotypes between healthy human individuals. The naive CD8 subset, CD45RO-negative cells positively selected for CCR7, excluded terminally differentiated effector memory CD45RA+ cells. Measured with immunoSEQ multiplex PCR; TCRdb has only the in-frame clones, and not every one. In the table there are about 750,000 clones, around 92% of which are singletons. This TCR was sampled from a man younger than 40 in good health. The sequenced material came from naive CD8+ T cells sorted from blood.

The CDR3 loop reads CASSQSWDTTQETQYF. The CDR3 nucleotides are TGCGCCAGCAGCCAATCCTGGGACACAACCCAAGAGACCCAGTACTTC. The gene calls are TRBV4-1 and TRBJ2-5, with a possible D match to TRBD1 (6 bases). V lost 2 bases, J lost 1 base, and 14 bases lay in between. Germline assignment: CDR1 MGHRA and CDR2 YSYEKL. The CDR3 covers 16 residues.